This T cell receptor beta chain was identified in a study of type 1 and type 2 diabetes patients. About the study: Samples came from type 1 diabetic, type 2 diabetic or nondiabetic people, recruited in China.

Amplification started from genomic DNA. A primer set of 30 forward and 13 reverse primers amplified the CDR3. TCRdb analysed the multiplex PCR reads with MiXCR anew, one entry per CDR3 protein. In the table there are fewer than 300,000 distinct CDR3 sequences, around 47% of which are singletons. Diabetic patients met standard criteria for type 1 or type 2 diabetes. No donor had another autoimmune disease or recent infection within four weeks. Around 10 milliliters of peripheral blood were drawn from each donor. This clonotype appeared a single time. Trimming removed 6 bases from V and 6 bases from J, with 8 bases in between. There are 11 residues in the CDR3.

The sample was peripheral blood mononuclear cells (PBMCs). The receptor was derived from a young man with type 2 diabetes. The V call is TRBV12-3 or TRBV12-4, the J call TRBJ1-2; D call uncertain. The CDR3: CASRMADGYTF. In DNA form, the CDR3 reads TGTGCCAGCAGGATGGCGGATGGCTACACCTTC.